These 25 T cell receptor beta chains originate from one sample sequenced in a study of cytomegalovirus exposure and HLA in healthy donors. It was with 60 Vbeta and 13 Jbeta primers that the PCR ran. Sequencing was performed with immunoSEQ multiplex PCR; in TCRdb, only in-frame clones are kept and a portion is missing. The table records 100,000 or so clones, 60% to 80% of them present only once. What was sequenced was PBMCs. These receptors were collected from a man aged 30-40 years in good health and CMV-seronegative.

The rearrangement uses TRBV19 and TRBJ1-4; 8 bases are a match to TRBD1. The CDR3 is 15 residues long. Trimming removed 5 bases from V and 4 bases from J; junction bases left unmatched: 6. Germline V CDR1 and CDR2: LNHDA, SQIVND (reference sequence). CDR3 DNA sequence: TGTGCCAGTAGTTACGGACAGGGCGATAATGAAAAACTGTTTTTT. It translates to CASSYGQGDNEKLFF. Full variable domain (outside the CDR3, taken from reference TRBV19 and TRBJ1-4): DGGITQSPKYLFRKEGQNVTLSCEQNLNHDAMYWYRQDPGQGLRLIYYSQIVNDFQKGDIAEGYSVSREKKESFPLTVTSAQKNPTAFYLCASSYGQGDNEKLFFGSGTQLSVL.

The V call is TRBV27, the J call TRBJ2-1, with 8 bases aligning to TRBD1. The ends lost 3 bases at V and 6 bases at J; junction bases unmatched: 10. CDR3 length: 16 residues. Looked up from germline, CDR1 is MNHEY and CDR2 is SMNVEV (reference sequence). This CDR3 reads CASSLRGTGGANEQFF. The CDR3 region has the DNA TGTGCCAGCAGTTTGAGGGGGACAGGAGGCGCCAATGAGCAGTTCTTC.

This clone was observed a few times. This chain connects TRBV11-3 to TRBJ2-1; TRBD2 matches 10 bases. Germline CDR1 reads SGHNT; CDR2 reads YENEEA. Trimming took 2 bases from V and 6 from J; bases not matched to a gene: 7. The CDR3 covers 16 residues. CDR3 protein: CASSLRGLAGGNEQFF. CDR3 nucleotide sequence: TGTGCCAGCAGCTTAAGGGGGTTAGCGGGAGGCAATGAGCAGTTCTTC.

This chain joins TRBV18 and TRBJ2-3; tentative D call: TRBD2 (7 bases). This CDR3 comprises 15 residues. V was trimmed by 2 bases and J by 3 bases, leaving 12 bases between them. Germline loops: CDR1 KGHSH, CDR2 LQKENI. CDR3 loop: CASSPSKGGTDTQYF. CDR3 nucleotides: TGTGCCAGCTCACCATCCAAGGGGGGGACAGATACGCAGTATTTT.

The rearrangement links TRBV28 to TRBJ1-5; the D is unclear. Germline assignment: CDR1 MDHEN and CDR2 SYDVKM. V lost 8 bases, J lost 0 bases, and 5 bases lay in between. The CDR3 is made up of 12 amino acids. This CDR3 reads CASSFSNQPQHF. In nucleotides, the CDR3 is TGTGCCAGCTCGTTTAGCAATCAGCCCCAGCATTTT.

The rearrangement joins TRBV18 to TRBJ1-1; maybe TRBD1 (5 bases). In germline, CDR1 is KGHSH, CDR2 LQKENI. The CDR3 consists of 13 residues. The V end was cut by 9 bases, the J end by 0 bases, with 11 bases between. This CDR3 reads CASLDSLNTEAFF. The CDR3 nucleotides read TGTGCCAGTTTAGACAGCTTGAACACTGAAGCTTTCTTT.

The V call is TRBV29-1, the J call TRBJ2-3; 10 nucleotides line up with TRBD2. CDR3 length equals 19 residues. Per the germline V gene, CDR1 is SQVTM and CDR2 is ANQGSEA. Losses at the gene ends were 0 bases for V and 2 bases for J; bases not matched to a gene: 14. The DNA for the CDR3 is TGCAGCGTTGAAGATCTTCCCGAAATAGGACTAGCGGACACAGATACGCAGTATTTT. Protein sequence: CSVEDLPEIGLADTDTQYF.

The V and J genes are TRBV14 and TRBJ2-7; TRBD2 matches 7 bases. The CDR3 length is 16 residues. Germline values: CDR1 SGHDN, CDR2 FVKESK. V was clipped by 1 base and J by 0 bases; unmatched bases: 6. In nucleotides, the CDR3 is TGTGCCAGCAGCCAAGGTGAGGCTAGCGGCTCCTACGAGCAGTACTTC. Residues: CASSQGEASGSYEQYF.

The V and J genes are TRBV5-1 and TRBJ1-2; D is unclear. Per the germline V gene, CDR1 is SGHRS and CDR2 is YFSETQ. The length of the CDR3 is 14 residues. V shed 0 bases and J shed 4 bases, with 10 bases lying between them. The chain's CDR3 is CASSLGLGSYGYTF. DNA for the CDR3: TGCGCCAGCAGCTTGGGGTTGGGGAGCTATGGCTACACCTTC.

The CDR3 loop is CASSLRQGKNYGYTF. In nucleotides, the CDR3 is TGTGCCAGCAGCCTTAGACAGGGGAAAAACTATGGCTACACCTTC. V and J are TRBV5-8 and TRBJ1-2; 8 bases are a match to TRBD1. V shed 4 bases and J 2 bases; nucleotides not matched to a gene: 7. The germline V gene has CDR1 SGHTS and CDR2 YDEGEE. CDR3 length: 15 residues.

The V gene is TRBV18, the J gene TRBJ1-1; D unclear. The CDR3 loop spans 19 amino acids. CDR1 and CDR2 (germline): KGHSH, LQKENI. V dropped 3 bases and J dropped 0 bases, with 23 bases sitting between them. This CDR3 reads CASSPYQPGSITVNTEAFF. DNA of the CDR3: TGTGCCAGCTCACCTTATCAGCCGGGGTCCATTACGGTGAACACTGAAGCTTTCTTT.

This chain joins TRBV6-1 and TRBJ2-2; TRBD2 might be the D (5 bases). Trimming pared 9 bases from V and 3 bases from J, leaving 11 bases between. The CDR3 consists of 13 residues. The germline V gene has CDR1 MNHNS and CDR2 SASEGT. In nucleotides, the CDR3 is TGTGCCAGGAGAGCGGCAGACACCGGGGAGCTGTTTTTT. It is translated as CARRAADTGELFF.

The V and J genes are TRBV6-5 and TRBJ1-3; a possible D gene is TRBD1 (6 bases). Between the trimmed V and J ends, which lost 6 bases and 0 bases, there was a span of 12 bases. The CDR3 extends over 15 amino acids. Germline lookup yields CDR1 MNHEY and CDR2 SVGAGI. The CDR3 region has the DNA TGTGCCAGCAGCCAAGGGACATACTCTGGAAACACCATATATTTT. Translation: CASSQGTYSGNTIYF.

The J gene is TRBJ2-5, the V gene TRBV7-9, with D maybe TRBD2 (6 bases). Germline V gene lookup returns CDR1 SEHNR and CDR2 FQNEAQ (reference sequence). The CDR3 totals 14 residues. V shed 5 bases and J shed 7 bases, with 17 bases lying between them. This chain's CDR3 is CASSPFREVGTQYF. In DNA form, the CDR3 reads TGTGCCAGCAGCCCCTTCAGGGAGGTGGGGACCCAGTACTTC.

A remark on this clone: Distinct nucleotide sequences in the sample also encode this CDR3. The chain employs TRBV10-3 and TRBJ2-7, with TRBD1 identical over 9 bases. The V gene's germline CDR1 is ENHRY and CDR2 SYGVKD. This CDR3 has 13 amino acids. The trim removed 6 bases at V and 6 bases at J, leaving 6 bases unmatched. In DNA form, the CDR3 reads TGTGCCATCAGAGGACAGGGGACTACCGAGCAGTACTTC. This translates into CAIRGQGTTEQYF.

The rearrangement joins TRBV4-2 to TRBJ2-1, with no clear D. V was trimmed by 4 bases and J by 1 base, leaving 14 bases between them. The CDR3 totals 16 residues. Germline V CDR1 and CDR2: LGHNA, YNFKEQ. The CDR3 sequence is CASSLDLTGSYNEQFF. The CDR3 DNA is TGTGCCAGCAGCCTAGATCTGACGGGTTCCTACAATGAGCAGTTCTTC.

J is TRBJ1-2 and V is TRBV25-1; TRBD1 matches 8 bases. This CDR3 region has 13 residues. In germline, CDR1 is MGHDK, CDR2 SYGVNS. V shed 5 bases and J 2 bases; nucleotides not matched to a gene: 1. The CDR3 loop reads CASSRQGNYGYTF. The CDR3 region has the DNA TGTGCCAGCAGTAGACAGGGGAACTATGGCTACACCTTC.

The chain uses TRBV7-2 and TRBJ2-1, with 9 bases matching TRBD1. CDR1 is SGHTA and CDR2 is FQGNSA in the germline V gene. Unmatched junction bases numbered 13, after V lost 5 bases and J lost 5 bases. The CDR3 is 17 amino acids. The CDR3 reads CASSPGRQGGRNNEQFF. CDR3 sequence (DNA): TGTGCCAGCAGCCCCGGACGACAGGGGGGAAGGAACAATGAGCAGTTCTTC.

This clone has just a few counts. V gene TRBV6-1 combines with J gene TRBJ2-3, with D possibly TRBD1 on 5 matching bases. The CDR3 consists of 15 residues. Germline-derived CDR1 and CDR2 are MNHNS and SASEGT. Trimming left V 6 bases short and J 2 bases short, with 15 bases between. The CDR3 protein is CASRRGHANTDTQYF. The CDR3 DNA is TGTGCCAGCAGACGTGGACACGCCAACACAGATACGCAGTATTTT.

Comment on this clone: The junction departs from germline at one end; a sequencing error may be responsible. The chain recombines TRBV19 with TRBJ2-6, with D perhaps matching TRBD2 (7 bases). The CDR3 is 18 residues long. CDR1 is LNHDA and CDR2 is SQIVND in the germline V gene (reference sequence). The CDR3 here is CASSIRGGGYLEANGLTF. The CDR3 DNA reads as TGTGCCAGTAGTATAAGGGGAGGGGGATACTTAGAGGCCAACGGCCTGACTTTC.

The V call is TRBV7-2, the J call TRBJ1-1, with D possibly matching TRBD1 (6 bases). V lost 1 base, J lost 0 bases, and 12 bases lay in between. The CDR3 sequence is 16 residues long. CDR1 and CDR2 from the germline V gene are SGHTA and FQGNSA. The CDR3 sequence: CASSLEGGGLNTEAFF. The DNA for the CDR3 is TGTGCCAGCAGCTTAGAAGGGGGGGGGCTGAACACTGAAGCTTTCTTT.

The table lists this clone with a count of one. V is TRBV4-3 and J is TRBJ2-5, with TRBD2 matching over 7 bases. The J call is doubtful: the DNA matches TRBJ2-7 better. From germline, CDR1 is LGHNA and CDR2 YSLEER. The CDR3 has 14 residues. CDR3 nucleotide sequence: TGCGCCAGCAGCCAAGCTAGCGGCTCCTACGAGCAGTACTTC. This codes for CASSQASGSYEQYF.

V is TRBV10-3 and J is TRBJ1-1, with 8 bases matching TRBD1. CDR1 and CDR2 from the germline V gene are ENHRY and SYGVKD. CDR3 size: 15 residues. Trimming cost V 7 bases and J 1 base; bases outside gene matches: 8. The CDR3 DNA reads TGTGCCATCAAGGCAGGGACAGGTCAGAACACTGAAGCTTTCTTT. Translation: CAIKAGTGQNTEAFF.

The J gene is TRBJ1-1, the V gene TRBV7-8; 7 positions match TRBD1. Germline trimming cut 11 bases from V and 0 bases from J; bases unmatched to any gene: 6. This CDR3 contains 13 residues. Germline assignment: CDR1 SGHVS and CDR2 FQNEAQ. The CDR3 bases are TGTGCCTCCCGGGACAGCGTGAACACTGAAGCTTTCTTT. This codes for CASRDSVNTEAFF.

This clone was detected a few times. V gene TRBV5-1 combines with J gene TRBJ1-3, with 7 bases identical to TRBD1. The junction had 10 bases not matched to a gene; V was cut back by 7 bases and J by 0 bases. CDR3 length: 16 amino acids. Germline CDR1 is SGHRS and CDR2 is YFSETQ. The CDR3 sequence: CASSASGQSSGNTIYF. The CDR3 nucleotides are TGCGCCAGCTCTGCGTCGGGACAGAGCTCTGGAAACACCATATATTTT.